Presented here are 21 T cell receptor beta chains from one specimen sequenced in a study of blood T cell repertoires in COVID-19. The method was immunoSEQ multiplex PCR; TCRdb's version includes in-frame clones alone and lacks a portion of them. The sample records tens of thousands of clones, about 90% being singletons. Sample: peripheral blood. The source is a male donor with acute or convalescent COVID-19.

This chain joins TRBV6-1 and TRBJ2-1; 8 nucleotides agree with TRBD2. CDR1 and CDR2 (germline): MNHNS, SASEGT. This CDR3 spans 17 amino acids. The trim removed 0 bases at V and 12 bases at J, leaving 16 bases unmatched. CDR3 in DNA: TGTGCCAGCAGTGAAGCGTTGCGGGACACCGGCCGGGAGGGGCAGTTCTTC. It encodes CASSEALRDTGREGQFF.

The J gene is TRBJ2-1, the V gene TRBV5-1, with a possible D match to TRBD2 (5 bases). Deletions cut 0 bases from V and 3 bases from J, with 13 bases between. There are 16 residues in the CDR3. CDR1 SGHRS and CDR2 YFSETQ come from the germline V gene. The CDR3 reads CASSLGVASGYNEQFF. The DNA of the CDR3 is TGCGCCAGCAGCTTGGGGGTAGCGTCGGGCTACAATGAGCAGTTCTTC.

This clone was seen a few times. The chain carries TRBV6-1 and TRBJ2-4; a weak D match, TRBD1 (7 bases). CDR3 length: 14 residues. Germline CDR1 MNHNS, CDR2 SASEGT. Trimming cost V 1 base and J 6 bases, with 10 bases left between them. The CDR3: CASSEGQGGNIQYF. The CDR3 DNA reads as TGTGCCAGCAGTGAAGGACAGGGAGGAAACATTCAGTACTTC.

V gene TRBV6-1 combines with J gene TRBJ1-3; 7 nucleotides agree with TRBD1. The V gene end was trimmed by 8 bases and the J gene end by 3 bases; junction bases not matched to a gene: 1. CDR3 length: 12 residues. CDR1 is MNHNS, CDR2 SASEGT, per germline. CDR3 sequence reads: CASRDSGNTIYF. CDR3 nucleotides: TGTGCCAGCCGGGACAGTGGAAACACCATATATTTT.

The chain uses TRBV5-1 and TRBJ2-3; 10 nucleotides match TRBD2. The CDR3 is made up of 16 amino acids. CDR1 is SGHRS and CDR2 is YFSETQ in the germline V gene. J was trimmed by 0 bases and V by 2 bases; bases with no gene match: 3. CDR3 DNA sequence: TGCGCCAGCAGCTTCGTAGCGGGGGGAAGCACAGATACGCAGTATTTT. Protein product: CASSFVAGGSTDTQYF.

The chain recombines TRBV10-2 with TRBJ2-7, with D perhaps TRBD2 (5 bases). CDR1 and CDR2 from the germline V gene are WSHSY and SAAADI. With 0 bases removed from V and 5 bases from J, the gap between germline ends came to 11 bases. The CDR3 consists of 14 residues. CDR3: CASSESRGTDEQYF. The CDR3, as DNA: TGCGCCAGCAGTGAGTCTCGGGGTACCGACGAGCAGTACTTC.

This chain links TRBV19 with TRBJ1-5; D ambiguous. The CDR3 extends over 15 amino acids. Trimming took off 6 bases at V and 7 bases at J, with 19 bases between the two ends. Germline V lookup: CDR1 LNHDA, CDR2 SQIVND (reference sequence). The CDR3 here is CASRTMDGPRQPQHF. In DNA form, the CDR3 reads TGTGCCAGTAGGACTATGGACGGACCTAGGCAGCCCCAGCATTTT.

This clone was detected a few times. This chain joins TRBV2 and TRBJ1-5, with no clear D. There are 13 residues in the CDR3. Germline CDR1 and CDR2: SNHLY and FYNNEI. V lost 4 bases and J lost 2, with 6 bases in between. CDR3 residues: CASSVQGNQPQHF. The CDR3 DNA reads TGTGCCAGCAGTGTTCAGGGCAATCAGCCCCAGCATTTT.

The chain combines TRBV7-2 with TRBJ2-2; D may be TRBD2 (6 bases). CDR1 and CDR2 from the germline V gene are SGHTA and FQGNSA. Trimming pared 5 bases from V and 0 bases from J, leaving 16 bases between. The CDR3 contains 17 residues. This chain's CDR3 is CASSPGQAGSNTGELFF. CDR3 bases: TGTGCCAGCAGCCCCGGGCAGGCGGGATCGAACACCGGGGAGCTGTTTTTT.

This chain connects TRBV2 to TRBJ1-2, with 9 bases fitting TRBD1. J gave up 8 bases and V 5 bases, and 9 bases lay outside the gene matches. Germline CDR1 reads SNHLY; CDR2 reads FYNNEI. This CDR3 has 14 residues. CDR3 DNA sequence: TGTGCCAGCAGTTACCGGGACAGGGAGCAAGGCTACACCTTC. It translates to CASSYRDREQGYTF.

This clone was seen only once. The chain couples TRBV7-3 to TRBJ1-1; D call uncertain. Looked up from germline, CDR1 is SGHTA and CDR2 is FQGTGA. The CDR3 consists of 13 residues. The V and J ends lost 5 bases and 5 bases respectively, with 12 bases between them. The CDR3 sequence: CASSQSSRTEAFF. In DNA, the CDR3 is TGTGCCAGCAGCCAAAGTTCGAGGACTGAAGCTTTCTTT.

The chain joins TRBV5-1 to TRBJ2-3, with 10 bases lining up with TRBD2. Germline lookup yields CDR1 SGHRS and CDR2 YFSETQ. V dropped 0 bases and J dropped 0; count of bases not matched to a gene: 1. The CDR3 is 16 residues long. The CDR3 loop is CASSLGLAGSTDTQYF. The CDR3 nucleotides are TGCGCCAGCAGCTTGGGACTAGCGGGCAGCACAGATACGCAGTATTTT.

The genes are TRBV18 and TRBJ1-6, with TRBD1 matching over 9 bases. The ends lost 5 bases at V and 10 bases at J; junction bases unmatched: 12. The CDR3 spans 16 residues. Germline V lookup: CDR1 KGHSH, CDR2 LQKENI. CDR3 protein: CASSSVPTGGESPLHF. The CDR3 DNA is TGTGCCAGCTCATCCGTCCCAACAGGGGGCGAGTCACCCCTCCACTTT.

The chain links TRBV18 to TRBJ2-4, with 7 bases that match TRBD2. Per germline, CDR1 KGHSH and CDR2 LQKENI. This CDR3 has 14 residues. V trimming: 0 bases; J trimming: 8 bases; junction bases outside the gene matches: 4. CDR3 amino acids: CASSPPEGRDIQYF. CDR3 sequence (DNA): TGTGCCAGCTCACCACCGGAAGGGAGGGACATTCAGTACTTC.

The chain uses TRBV9 and TRBJ2-1; 11 bases map to TRBD1. Germline-derived CDR1 and CDR2 are SGDLS and YYNGEE. The CDR3 has 15 residues. V shed 2 bases and J 5 bases; nucleotides not matched to a gene: 3. The CDR3 is CASSVGTGGNNEQFF. The CDR3 DNA reads TGTGCCAGCAGCGTCGGGACAGGGGGTAACAATGAGCAGTTCTTC.

The V call is TRBV29-1, the J call TRBJ1-2; D gene uncertain. The V and J ends lost 1 base and 4 bases respectively, with 10 bases between them. CDR1 is SQVTM and CDR2 is ANQGSEA in the germline V gene. The length of the CDR3 is 13 residues. CDR3 in amino acids: CSVEGTPSYGYTF. CDR3 nucleotides: TGCAGCGTTGAAGGAACTCCCTCCTATGGCTACACCTTC.

The chain couples TRBV28 to TRBJ2-5, with 7 bases aligning to TRBD1. The CDR3 is made up of 14 amino acids. The germline V gene has CDR1 MDHEN and CDR2 SYDVKM. The ends lost 10 bases at V and 5 bases at J; junction bases unmatched: 13. Written as DNA, the CDR3 is TGTGCCACCTCTCAGGGGGTCGCACGGGAGACCCAGTACTTC. Translation: CATSQGVARETQYF.

In this sample, this clone turned up once. The chain couples TRBV30 to TRBJ1-2, with D possibly being TRBD1 (6 bases). V shed 1 base and J shed 4 bases, with 7 bases lying between them. This CDR3 is 12 amino acids long. CDR1 is GTSNPN and CDR2 is SVGIG in the germline V gene (reference sequence). The CDR3 sequence: CAWSAGVYGYTF. CDR3 nucleotides: TGTGCCTGGAGTGCAGGGGTCTATGGCTACACCTTC.

The CDR3 loop reads CASSLIQGTDTQYF. Here the CDR3 DNA reads TGTGCCAGCAGCTTAATACAGGGAACAGATACGCAGTATTTT. The chain couples TRBV7-6 to TRBJ2-3; maybe TRBD1 (6 bases). Trimming took 2 bases from V and 3 from J, leaving 9 bases between them. The CDR3 covers 14 residues. CDR1 and CDR2 from the germline V gene are SGHVS and FNYEAQ.

The rearrangement uses TRBV7-2 and TRBJ1-3; no reliable D call. The V end was cut by 1 base, the J end by 4 bases, with 8 bases between. The CDR3 extends over 14 amino acids. Germline V gene data show CDR1 as SGHTA and CDR2 as FQGNSA. CDR3 bases: TGTGCCAGCAGCTTAGACCCGGGAGGAAACACCATATATTTT. It codes for CASSLDPGGNTIYF. Combining the CDR3 with reference TRBV7-2 and TRBJ1-3 gives the whole variable domain GAGVSQSPSNKVTEKGKDVELRCDPISGHTALYWYRQSLGQGLEFLIYFQGNSAPDKSGLPSDRFSAERTGGSVSTLTIQRTQQEDSAVYLCASSLDPGGNTIYFGEGSWLTVV.

The chain has TRBV6-6 and TRBJ2-7, with a weak D call TRBD1 (6 bases). This CDR3 has 14 amino acids. V was cut by 6 bases and J by 3 bases, with 15 bases left in between. Germline lookup yields CDR1 MNHNY and CDR2 SVGAGI (reference sequence). For the CDR3, the DNA is TGTGCCAGCAGATACCGGGACACCGTCTACGAGCAGTACTTC. This translates into CASRYRDTVYEQYF.